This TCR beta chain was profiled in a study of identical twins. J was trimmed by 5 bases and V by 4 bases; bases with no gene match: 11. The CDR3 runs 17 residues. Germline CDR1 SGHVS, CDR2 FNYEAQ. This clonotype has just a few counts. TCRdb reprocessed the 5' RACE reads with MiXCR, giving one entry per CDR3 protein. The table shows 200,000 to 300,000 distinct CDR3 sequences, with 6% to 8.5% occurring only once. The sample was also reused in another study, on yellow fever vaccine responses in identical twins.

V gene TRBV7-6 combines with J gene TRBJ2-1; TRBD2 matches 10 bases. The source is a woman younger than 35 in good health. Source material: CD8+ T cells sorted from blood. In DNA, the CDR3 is TGTGCCAGCAGCTCAATAGGTCTAGCGGGAGCGGACAATGAGCAGTTCTTC. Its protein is CASSSIGLAGADNEQFF. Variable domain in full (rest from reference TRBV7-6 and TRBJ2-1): GAGVSQSPRYKVTKRGQDVALRCDPISGHVSLYWYRQALGQGPEFLTYFNYEAQQDKSGLPNDRFSAERPEGSISTLTIQRTEQRDSAMYRCASSSIGLAGADNEQFFGPGTRLTVL.